There are a few counts of the clone carrying this TCR beta chain. The antigen is unknown. Other DNA sequences within the sample encode an identical CDR3. The method was immunoSEQ multiplex PCR; TCRdb's version includes in-frame clones alone and lacks a portion of them. The table includes about 43,000 clones, over 75% detected once. The data were obtained in a study of T cells in localized non-small cell lung cancer. Study-level points and caveats: A median of approximately 57 clones ranked among the top 100 in tumor appeared in adjacent lung. Greater blood T cell density accompanied longer overall survival. Uninvolved adjacent lung had higher T cell clonality than tumor and all other tissues.

The CDR3 sequence is 15 residues long. The germline V gene encodes CDR1 SGDLS and CDR2 YYNGEE. V was pared by 4 bases and J by 4 bases, with 7 bases of the junction left unmatched. The gene calls are TRBV9 and TRBJ1-1; 10 bases are a match to TRBD1. The sample was PBMCs, taken before any cancer treatment. This clonotype was sampled from a woman aged 40 to 75 with stage II lung adenocarcinoma. CDR3 amino acids: CASSKGQGRVTEAFF. For the CDR3, the DNA is TGTGCCAGCAGCAAGGGACAGGGGAGGGTCACTGAAGCTTTCTTT.